These T cell receptor beta chains were read from a single sample in a study of OX40 agonist ivuxolimab in advanced cancers. Sequencing used immunoSEQ multiplex PCR; TCRdb keeps in-frame clones, though not all of them. Of tens of thousands of clones in the sample, 80% to 95% were seen once. Source: CD4+ or CD8+ T cells sorted from blood, taken in a trial of the OX40 agonist ivuxolimab. The receptors shown here come from an adult with an advanced solid tumor such as melanoma, head and neck, liver or kidney cancer. Both conserved end residues are part of each CDR3. A D gene is named only where the DNA matches it firmly. For some rows the clone size is stated as once, few or many, or as a class when expanded; others skip it.

j_gene: TRBJ2-7
v_gene: TRBV11-2
d_gene: -
abundance: once
CDR3nt: TGTGCCAGCAGCTTAGACGGACCATCCTACGAGCAGTACTTC
CDR3aa: CASSLDGPSYEQYF

j_gene: TRBJ2-7
v_gene: TRBV5-1
d_gene: -
abundance: -
CDR3nt: TGCGCCAGCAGCTTGGGGCAGATGTACGAGCAGTACTTC
CDR3aa: CASSLGQMYEQYF

j_gene: TRBJ2-1
v_gene: TRBV27
d_gene: -
abundance: -
CDR3nt: TGTGCCAGCACCCCAATGGGGGCCAATGAGCAGTTCTTC
CDR3aa: CASTPMGANEQFF

j_gene: TRBJ2-1
v_gene: TRBV7-3
d_gene: -
abundance: -
CDR3nt: TGTGCCAGCAGCTTACCCGGGAGCAATGAGCAGTTCTTC
CDR3aa: CASSLPGSNEQFF

j_gene: TRBJ1-2
v_gene: TRBV11-1
d_gene: -
abundance: -
CDR3nt: TGTGCCAGCCAGGACGGTTCGCGAAACTATGGCTACACCTTC
CDR3aa: CASQDGSRNYGYTF

j_gene: TRBJ2-1
v_gene: TRBV6-5
d_gene: -
abundance: -
CDR3nt: TGTGCCAGCAGTTACTCCCTAGACGGGTACAATGAGCAGTTCTTC
CDR3aa: CASSYSLDGYNEQFF

j_gene: TRBJ2-7
v_gene: TRBV29-1
d_gene: -
abundance: once
CDR3nt: TGCAGCGCTTGCACGGATCTCGACTACGAGCAGTACTTC
CDR3aa: CSACTDLDYEQYF

j_gene: TRBJ2-5
v_gene: TRBV11-3
d_gene: TRBD1
abundance: -
CDR3nt: TGTGCCAGCAGCATCGGGACAGGGATACAAGAGACCCAGTACTTC
CDR3aa: CASSIGTGIQETQYF

j_gene: TRBJ1-2
v_gene: TRBV27
d_gene: TRBD1
abundance: once
CDR3nt: TGTGCCAGCAGTTTCGAGGGACAGGGCTTCTATGGCTACACCTTC
CDR3aa: CASSFEGQGFYGYTF

j_gene: TRBJ2-2
v_gene: TRBV27
d_gene: -
abundance: -
CDR3nt: TGTGCCAGCAGTGGGGCGTTAGCCGGGGAGCTGTTTTTT
CDR3aa: CASSGALAGELFF

j_gene: TRBJ2-7
v_gene: TRBV7-9
d_gene: TRBD1
abundance: -
CDR3nt: TGTGCCAGCAGCCCTAGGACAGGACCGAGCTCCTACGAGCAGTACTTC
CDR3aa: CASSPRTGPSSYEQYF

j_gene: TRBJ2-2
v_gene: TRBV15
d_gene: TRBD2
abundance: -
CDR3nt: TGTGCCTCTAGCGGCGAGCGGTGGACCGGGGAGCTGTTTTTT
CDR3aa: CASSGERWTGELFF

j_gene: TRBJ2-5
v_gene: TRBV19
d_gene: TRBD2
abundance: -
CDR3nt: TGTGCCAGTCAAGGGAGGGCTCAAGAGACCCAGTACTTC
CDR3aa: CASQGRAQETQYF

j_gene: TRBJ2-1
v_gene: TRBV12-5
d_gene: -
abundance: -
CDR3nt: TGTGCTAGTGGTTTGGGGACCAATGAGCAGTTCTTC
CDR3aa: CASGLGTNEQFF

j_gene: TRBJ2-1
v_gene: TRBV10-3
d_gene: TRBD1
abundance: -
CDR3nt: TGTGCCATCAGTGATCCGGGACAGGGGTACCACAATGAGCAGTTCTTC
CDR3aa: CAISDPGQGYHNEQFF

j_gene: TRBJ1-4
v_gene: TRBV6-1
d_gene: -
abundance: -
CDR3nt: TGTGCCAGCAGTGAAGCTAGCCCAGGGGACGCAACTAATGAAAAACTGTTTTTT
CDR3aa: CASSEASPGDATNEKLFF

j_gene: TRBJ1-2
v_gene: TRBV11-1
d_gene: -
abundance: once
CDR3nt: TGTGCCAGCAGCTTAATCACTCGGGGCTATGGCTACACCTTC
CDR3aa: CASSLITRGYGYTF

j_gene: TRBJ2-7
v_gene: TRBV7-3
d_gene: TRBD2
abundance: -
CDR3nt: TGTGCCAGCAGCTCAACCTCGGGGGGATCGGCCTACGAGCAGTACTTC
CDR3aa: CASSSTSGGSAYEQYF

j_gene: TRBJ1-5
v_gene: TRBV6-5
d_gene: -
abundance: -
CDR3nt: TGTGCCAGCAGTTACTCGATTGGTCAGCCCCAGCATTTT
CDR3aa: CASSYSIGQPQHF

j_gene: TRBJ2-7
v_gene: TRBV11-3
d_gene: -
abundance: -
CDR3nt: TGTGCCAGCAGCCCTCGGGGAATCCCCTACGAGCAGTACTTC
CDR3aa: CASSPRGIPYEQYF

j_gene: TRBJ2-1
v_gene: TRBV27
d_gene: TRBD2
abundance: once
CDR3nt: TGTGCCAGCAGTTTAATGGGACTAACTAATTACAATGAGCAGTTCTTC
CDR3aa: CASSLMGLTNYNEQFF

j_gene: TRBJ2-1
v_gene: TRBV18
d_gene: TRBD2
abundance: -
CDR3nt: TGTGCCAGCTCCCGTCTAGCGGGGGCGCTTCGTGAGCAGTTCTTC
CDR3aa: CASSRLAGALREQFF

j_gene: TRBJ1-1
v_gene: TRBV4-1
d_gene: TRBD1
abundance: -
CDR3nt: TGCGCCAGCAGCCAACTGCCGGGACAGGGGATAAACACTGAAGCTTTCTTT
CDR3aa: CASSQLPGQGINTEAFF

j_gene: TRBJ1-5
v_gene: TRBV18
d_gene: TRBD1
abundance: -
CDR3nt: TGTGCCAGCTCACCACGAGACAGGGATCATCGCAATCAGCCCCAGCATTTT
CDR3aa: CASSPRDRDHRNQPQHF

j_gene: TRBJ1-1
v_gene: TRBV14
d_gene: -
abundance: -
CDR3nt: TGTGCCAGTAGCCAAGAACGGGGGGTCACTGAAGCTTTCTTT
CDR3aa: CASSQERGVTEAFF

j_gene: TRBJ2-3
v_gene: TRBV10-3
d_gene: -
abundance: -
CDR3nt: TGTGCCATCTGGGGGACCGCCAGCACAGATACGCAGTATTTT
CDR3aa: CAIWGTASTDTQYF

j_gene: TRBJ2-3
v_gene: TRBV27
d_gene: -
abundance: -
CDR3nt: TGTGCCAGCAGTTTTTTGGGTTTCCAAAGCACAGATACGCAGTATTTT
CDR3aa: CASSFLGFQSTDTQYF

j_gene: TRBJ2-7
v_gene: TRBV7-2
d_gene: TRBD1
abundance: -
CDR3nt: TGTGCCAGCAGCTTTGAGGGGGGACAGGCAGGTTCCTACGAGCAGTACTTC
CDR3aa: CASSFEGGQAGSYEQYF

j_gene: TRBJ2-5
v_gene: TRBV9
d_gene: TRBD2
abundance: -
CDR3nt: TGTGCCAGCAGCGCCTCCTCGGTCGGGGGAGGGTGGGTAGAGACCCAGTACTTC
CDR3aa: CASSASSVGGGWVETQYF

j_gene: TRBJ2-7
v_gene: TRBV21-1
d_gene: -
abundance: -
CDR3nt: TGTGCCAGCAGCAATCCTTTACTAGCGGGGGGCTCCTACGAGCAGTACTTC
CDR3aa: CASSNPLLAGGSYEQYF

j_gene: TRBJ1-3
v_gene: TRBV27
d_gene: -
abundance: -
CDR3nt: TGTGCCAGCAGTTCTCTTCCAGGGGTCTCTGGAAACACCATATATTTT
CDR3aa: CASSSLPGVSGNTIYF

j_gene: TRBJ2-5
v_gene: TRBV5-6
d_gene: -
abundance: once
CDR3nt: TGTGCCAGCAGCTTGGCCTTTTTTGGGAATTCCCCCCTGAAAGAGACCCAGTACTTC
CDR3aa: CASSLAFFGNSPLKETQYF

j_gene: TRBJ1-1
v_gene: TRBV4-3
d_gene: -
abundance: -
CDR3nt: TGCGCCAGCAGCCAAGATCATGGGTGGGACACTGAAGCTTTCTTT
CDR3aa: CASSQDHGWDTEAFF

j_gene: TRBJ2-2
v_gene: TRBV7-3
d_gene: TRBD2
abundance: few
CDR3nt: TGTGCCAGCAGCTCTTTGACTAGCGGGAGACCCGGGGAGCTGTTTTTT
CDR3aa: CASSSLTSGRPGELFF

j_gene: TRBJ1-6
v_gene: TRBV5-5
d_gene: TRBD1
abundance: -
CDR3nt: TGTGCCAGCAGCTTGGTCGTACAGGGGAGTTCACCCCTCCACTTT
CDR3aa: CASSLVVQGSSPLHF

j_gene: TRBJ2-1
v_gene: TRBV19
d_gene: -
abundance: -
CDR3nt: TGTGCCAGTAGTATGAGTACCTACAATGAGCAGTTCTTC
CDR3aa: CASSMSTYNEQFF

j_gene: TRBJ2-7
v_gene: TRBV7-9
d_gene: TRBD2
abundance: -
CDR3nt: TGTGCCAGCAGCCCTGTGGGGGGGAGGATCTACGAGCAGTACTTC
CDR3aa: CASSPVGGRIYEQYF

j_gene: TRBJ1-2
v_gene: TRBV5-1
d_gene: TRBD1
abundance: -
CDR3nt: TGCGCCAGCAGCACGACAGGGGGCGAGGACTATGGCTACACCTTC
CDR3aa: CASSTTGGEDYGYTF

j_gene: TRBJ1-2
v_gene: TRBV6-1
d_gene: -
abundance: -
CDR3nt: TGTGCCAGCAGCGAACATCCTTTACTTGACAGGTCGAACTATGGCTACACCTTC
CDR3aa: CASSEHPLLDRSNYGYTF

j_gene: TRBJ2-7
v_gene: TRBV7-3
d_gene: TRBD1
abundance: -
CDR3nt: TGTGCCAGCAGCTTATTCCCGGGACAGGGCTACGAGCAGTACTTC
CDR3aa: CASSLFPGQGYEQYF

j_gene: TRBJ1-6
v_gene: TRBV7-9
d_gene: -
abundance: -
CDR3nt: TGTGCCAGCAGCTTCCCGGGGCTTCATAATTCACCCCTCCACTTT
CDR3aa: CASSFPGLHNSPLHF

j_gene: TRBJ1-6
v_gene: TRBV6-4
d_gene: -
abundance: -
CDR3nt: TGTGCCAGCCCCGAGACCTATTATAATTCACCCCTCCACTTT
CDR3aa: CASPETYYNSPLHF

j_gene: TRBJ1-2
v_gene: TRBV19
d_gene: -
abundance: -
CDR3nt: TGTGCCAGAGACCTTGGGGGGGCTGGGGACTATGGCTACACCTTC
CDR3aa: CARDLGGAGDYGYTF

j_gene: TRBJ2-5
v_gene: TRBV19
d_gene: TRBD2
abundance: -
CDR3nt: TGTGCCAGTAGTACCGGGAGCGGGGAAGAGACCCAGTACTTC
CDR3aa: CASSTGSGEETQYF

j_gene: TRBJ2-1
v_gene: TRBV13
d_gene: TRBD2
abundance: once
CDR3nt: TGTGCCAGCAGCTTAGGCATGTCAGGCGGGAGAGGCTTGGATGAGCAGTTCTTC
CDR3aa: CASSLGMSGGRGLDEQFF

j_gene: TRBJ2-2
v_gene: TRBV7-9
d_gene: -
abundance: -
CDR3nt: TGTGCCAGCAGCCTAAGGAACACCGGGGAGCTGTTTTTT
CDR3aa: CASSLRNTGELFF

j_gene: TRBJ1-1
v_gene: TRBV27
d_gene: -
abundance: -
CDR3nt: TGTGCCAGCAGCCTTACAGCGAACACTGAAGCTTTCTTT
CDR3aa: CASSLTANTEAFF

j_gene: TRBJ1-1
v_gene: TRBV6-5
d_gene: -
abundance: once
CDR3nt: TGTGCCAGCAGTGTATCGGGGACCATCGGCACTGAAGCTTTCTTT
CDR3aa: CASSVSGTIGTEAFF

j_gene: TRBJ2-7
v_gene: TRBV6-1
d_gene: -
abundance: -
CDR3nt: TGTGCCAGCAGTCCCGATTTCCCCTACGAGCAGTACTTC
CDR3aa: CASSPDFPYEQYF

j_gene: TRBJ2-3
v_gene: TRBV4-3
d_gene: -
abundance: -
CDR3nt: TGCGCCAGCAGCCAAGATGTCCCCGGCTCTAGCACAGATACGCAGTATTTT
CDR3aa: CASSQDVPGSSTDTQYF

j_gene: TRBJ1-4
v_gene: TRBV27
d_gene: -
abundance: -
CDR3nt: TGTGCCAGCAGTTTTGGGATTAATGAAAAACTGTTTTTT
CDR3aa: CASSFGINEKLFF

j_gene: TRBJ2-1
v_gene: TRBV7-9
d_gene: -
abundance: -
CDR3nt: TGTGCCAGCAGCACCGAACATTGGTCCTCCTACAATGAGCAGTTCTTC
CDR3aa: CASSTEHWSSYNEQFF